This is a list of T cell receptor beta chains from one sample in a study of blood T cell repertoires in COVID-19. Some clones are missing from TCRdb's copy, which holds only in-frame ones; the method was immunoSEQ multiplex PCR. The profile shows about 190,000 clones, nearly 90% of them singletons. Input material: peripheral blood. The source of these receptors is a man aged 50 to 59 with acute or convalescent COVID-19. CDR3s include the opening cysteine and the closing phenylalanine or tryptophan. Each record gives: J gene, V gene, D gene, clone size, CDR3 DNA, CDR3 protein. D genes are given only for firm matches. Not every row has a clone size; where given, it reads once, few, many or a size class.

>TRBJ2-3|TRBV9|-|-
TGTGCCAGCAGCGCCCCCAGGGATACGCAGTATTTT
CASSAPRDTQYF
>TRBJ2-5|TRBV3-1/TRBV3-2|-|-
TGTGCCAGCAGCCAAGGCACCGGACTACTGCATCAGTACTTC
CASSQGTGLLHQYF
>TRBJ2-7|TRBV28|TRBD1|-
TGTGCCAGCAGTTCTCCCGGGACAGGGGCCTACGAGCAGTACTTC
CASSSPGTGAYEQYF
>TRBJ1-5|TRBV21-1|-|-
TGTGCCAGCAGCAAGGACAGGGGACGGAATCAGCCCCAGCATTTT
CASSKDRGRNQPQHF
>TRBJ1-2|TRBV7-2|-|-
TGTGCCAGCAGCTTAGCTGGGCAGAGCTATGGCTACACCTTC
CASSLAGQSYGYTF
>TRBJ2-1|TRBV3-1/TRBV3-2|TRBD2|-
TGTGCCAGCAGCCGCGGGGGGAGGACTTTCTACAATGAGCAGTTCTTC
CASSRGGRTFYNEQFF
>TRBJ1-4|TRBV21-1|-|-
TGTGCCAGCAGCAGTCGACTCGGGACAGGGAGTATAGCAACATTGGGGGATTATGAAAAACTGTTTTTT
CASSSRLGTGSIATLGDYEKLFF
>TRBJ2-3|TRBV28|-|-
TGTGCCAGCAACTGGGGCTTTACAGATACGCAGTATTTT
CASNWGFTDTQYF
>TRBJ2-2|TRBV14|-|-
TGTGCCAGCAGCCAAAACAGGAACACCGGGGAGCTGTTTTTT
CASSQNRNTGELFF
>TRBJ2-4|TRBV15|-|-
TGTGCCACCAGCAGAGAACTTCCCGTCAGCGACATTCAGTACTTC
CATSRELPVSDIQYF
>TRBJ2-1|TRBV4-1|TRBD2|-
TGCGCCAGCAGCCCCGGCGAGGGACTAGCGGGGTACAATGAGCAGTTCTTC
CASSPGEGLAGYNEQFF
>TRBJ1-2|TRBV18|TRBD1|-
TGTGCCAGCTCACCAACGGGACAGCAAAACTATGGCTACACCTTC
CASSPTGQQNYGYTF
>TRBJ1-5|TRBV2|-|-
TGTGCCAGCAGTGTACACAATCAGCCCCAGCATTTT
CASSVHNQPQHF
>TRBJ1-6|TRBV7-9|TRBD1|-
TGTGCCAGCAGCTTGAAGGGGGCGGATAATTCACCCCTCCACTTT
CASSLKGADNSPLHF
>TRBJ2-7|TRBV27|TRBD2|-
TGTGCCAGCAGTTCGGGACTAGCGGTCTCCTACGAGCAGTACTTC
CASSSGLAVSYEQYF
>TRBJ2-3|TRBV19|TRBD1|-
TGTGCCAGTAGTCCGACAGGGAACACAGATACGCAGTATTTT
CASSPTGNTDTQYF
>TRBJ2-5|TRBV27|-|-
TGTGCCAGCAGTTTATCGGCCGGAACGAACGGGGCCCAGTACTTC
CASSLSAGTNGAQYF
>TRBJ1-2|TRBV5-6|-|-
TGTGCCAGCAGCTTACGCCCGACAGACTATGGCTACACCTTC
CASSLRPTDYGYTF
>TRBJ2-1|TRBV28|TRBD2|-
TGTGCCAGCCACCCTCGGGGGGTCTACAATGAGCAGTTCTTC
CASHPRGVYNEQFF
>TRBJ1-5|TRBV9|TRBD1|-
TGTGCCAGCAGCCCGTCGGACAGGGCGTTGCATCAGCCCCAGCATTTT
CASSPSDRALHQPQHF
>TRBJ1-2|TRBV27|TRBD1|-
TGTGCCAGCAGCCGAGGACAGGCTGGCATTGGCTATGGCTACACCTTC
CASSRGQAGIGYGYTF
>TRBJ2-3|TRBV14|TRBD2|once
TGTGCCAGCAGCCAATTTTCTAGCGGTAGCACAGATACGCAGTATTTT
CASSQFSSGSTDTQYF
>TRBJ2-1|TRBV29-1|TRBD2|-
TGCAGCGTGATACTTATAGCGGGAATGTACAATGAGCAGTTCTTC
CSVILIAGMYNEQFF
>TRBJ2-5|TRBV5-6|-|few
TGTGCCAGCAGCTTGGCCCCAGAAGAGACCCAGTACTTC
CASSLAPEETQYF
>TRBJ2-7|TRBV27|-|-
TGTGCCAGCAGTTTAACCCAGGGTGCCTCCTACGAGCAGTACTTC
CASSLTQGASYEQYF
>TRBJ2-7|TRBV11-2|TRBD2|-
TGTGCCAGCAGCTTAGTGACTAGCGGTTACTACGAGCAGTACTTC
CASSLVTSGYYEQYF
>TRBJ1-4|TRBV6-5|TRBD1|once
TGTGCCAGCACCCGACAGGGGGGAAATGAAAAACTGTTTTTT
CASTRQGGNEKLFF
>TRBJ2-5|TRBV4-1|-|-
TGCGCCGCAGCGAGCGGGCAGGGAGTTGGCCAAGAGACCCAGTACTTC
CAAASGQGVGQETQYF
>TRBJ2-1|TRBV27|TRBD2|-
TGTGCCAGCAACCCCTCGGGACTAGCGGGGGCGGTTCAGTTCTTC
CASNPSGLAGAVQFF
>TRBJ2-2|TRBV19|-|-
TGTGCCAGTAGTATTAAGGGACTGCCCACCGGGGAGCTGTTTTTT
CASSIKGLPTGELFF
>TRBJ2-4|TRBV15|-|once
TGTGCCACCAGCAGGGGGCTCGCCAAAAACATTCAGTACTTC
CATSRGLAKNIQYF
>TRBJ1-3|TRBV7-2|TRBD1|-
TGTGCCAGCAGCTTCAAGACAGGGGCCGACACCATATATTTT
CASSFKTGADTIYF
>TRBJ2-5|TRBV14|-|-
TGTGCCAGCAGCCCATTGCCCGGGGAGACCCAGTACTTC
CASSPLPGETQYF
>TRBJ2-1|TRBV10-3|TRBD2|-
TGTGCCATCAAGGCTAGCGGGGCCTTATCCTACAATGAGCAGTTCTTC
CAIKASGALSYNEQFF
>TRBJ2-5|TRBV6-5|-|-
TGTGCCAGCAGTTACTCGGGTGGCGAGGAGGAGACCCAGTACTTC
CASSYSGGEEETQYF
>TRBJ2-5|TRBV6-5|TRBD2|-
TGTGCCAGCAGCACCGGTGTCGGGAGGGGAGAGACCCAGTACTTC
CASSTGVGRGETQYF
>TRBJ1-1|TRBV5-6|-|-
TGTGCCAGCAGCTCCCGTCTGCAGGGTACTTACACTGAAGCTTTCTTT
CASSSRLQGTYTEAFF
>TRBJ2-5|TRBV9|-|-
TGTGCCAGCAGCGTAGGCCAGGGCGCCGAGACCCAGTACTTC
CASSVGQGAETQYF
>TRBJ2-3|TRBV7-3|-|-
TGTGCCAGCAGCCCCCACACAGGGCGTGCAGATACGCAGTATTTT
CASSPHTGRADTQYF
>TRBJ1-3|TRBV7-9|-|-
TGTGCCAGCAGCAGAACAGGGAGTACTGGAAACACCATATATTTT
CASSRTGSTGNTIYF
>TRBJ2-5|TRBV7-2|TRBD2|-
TGTGCCAGCGGATGGACTAGCGGGGAGACCCAGTACTTC
CASGWTSGETQYF
>TRBJ1-1|TRBV3-1/TRBV3-2|TRBD1|-
TGTGCCAGCAGCTTAGGACAGGGTGTCACTGAAGCTTTCTTT
CASSLGQGVTEAFF
>TRBJ2-2|TRBV5-1|-|-
TGCGCCAGCAGCCGGACAGACGGCGGGGAGCTGTTTTTT
CASSRTDGGELFF
>TRBJ1-5|TRBV24-1|-|-
TGTGCCACCAGTGACCCCAGCGCGAGCAATCAGCCCCAGCATTTT
CATSDPSASNQPQHF